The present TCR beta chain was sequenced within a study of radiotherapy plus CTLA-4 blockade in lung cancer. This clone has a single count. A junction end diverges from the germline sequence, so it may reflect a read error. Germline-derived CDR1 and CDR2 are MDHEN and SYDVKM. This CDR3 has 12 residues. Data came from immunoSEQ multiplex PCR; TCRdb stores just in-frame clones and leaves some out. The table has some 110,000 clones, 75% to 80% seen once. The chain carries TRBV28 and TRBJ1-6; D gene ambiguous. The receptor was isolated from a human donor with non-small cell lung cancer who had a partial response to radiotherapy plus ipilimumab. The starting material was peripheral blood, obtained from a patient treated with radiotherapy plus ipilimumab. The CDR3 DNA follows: TGTGCCAGCCGTTTCCGGAGTTCACCCCTCCACTTT. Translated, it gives CASRFRSSPLHF.